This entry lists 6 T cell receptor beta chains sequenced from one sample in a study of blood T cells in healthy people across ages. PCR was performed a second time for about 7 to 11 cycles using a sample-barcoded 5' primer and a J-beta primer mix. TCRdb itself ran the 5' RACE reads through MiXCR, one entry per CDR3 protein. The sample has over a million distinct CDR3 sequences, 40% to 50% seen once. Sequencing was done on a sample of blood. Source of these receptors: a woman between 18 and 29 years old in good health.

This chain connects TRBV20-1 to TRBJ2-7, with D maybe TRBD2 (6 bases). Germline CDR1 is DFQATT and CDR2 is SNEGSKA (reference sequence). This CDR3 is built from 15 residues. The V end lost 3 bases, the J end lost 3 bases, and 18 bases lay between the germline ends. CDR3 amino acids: CSASPEDGRGYEQYF. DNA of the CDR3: TGCAGTGCTAGCCCCGAAGACGGGAGAGGCTACGAGCAGTACTTC.

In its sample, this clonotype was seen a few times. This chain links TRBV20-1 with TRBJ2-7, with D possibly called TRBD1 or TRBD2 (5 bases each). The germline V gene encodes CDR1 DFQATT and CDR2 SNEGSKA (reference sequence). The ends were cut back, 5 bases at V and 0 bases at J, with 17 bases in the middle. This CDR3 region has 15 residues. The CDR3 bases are TGCAGTGCTCTGTTTGAGGGAGACAGCTCCTACGAGCAGTACTTC. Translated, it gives CSALFEGDSSYEQYF.

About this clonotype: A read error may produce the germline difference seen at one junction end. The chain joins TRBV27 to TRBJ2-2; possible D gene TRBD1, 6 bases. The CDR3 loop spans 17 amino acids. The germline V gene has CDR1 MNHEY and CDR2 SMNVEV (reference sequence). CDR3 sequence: CASNLNRVGLNTGELFF. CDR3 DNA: TGTGCCAGCAATTTAAACAGGGTCGGATTAAACACCGGGGAGCTGTTTTTT.

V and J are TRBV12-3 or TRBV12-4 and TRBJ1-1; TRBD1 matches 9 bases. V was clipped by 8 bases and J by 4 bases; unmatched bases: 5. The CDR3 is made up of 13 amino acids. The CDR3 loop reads CASGWTGATEAFF. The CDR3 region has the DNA TGTGCCAGCGGGTGGACAGGGGCCACTGAAGCTTTCTTT.

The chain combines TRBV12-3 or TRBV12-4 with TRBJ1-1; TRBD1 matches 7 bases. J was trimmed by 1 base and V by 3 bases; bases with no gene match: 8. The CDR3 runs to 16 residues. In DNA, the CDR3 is TGTGCCAGCAGTTTCACGGCAGGGGGTTCGAACACTGAAGCTTTCTTT. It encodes CASSFTAGGSNTEAFF.

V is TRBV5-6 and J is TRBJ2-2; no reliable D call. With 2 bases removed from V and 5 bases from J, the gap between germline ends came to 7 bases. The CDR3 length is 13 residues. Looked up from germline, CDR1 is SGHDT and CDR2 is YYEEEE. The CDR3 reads CASSFGRTGELFF. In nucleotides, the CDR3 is TGTGCCAGCAGCTTCGGTCGGACCGGGGAGCTGTTTTTT.